The sample holds one count of the clone carrying this TCR beta chain. Original processing notes: Amplified reference gene primers provided the basis for estimating nucleated cell counts. The table came from immunoSEQ multiplex PCR; TCRdb's copy has only in-frame clones and leaves some out. The D gene and trimming were derived from the DNA, and the V and J assignments and clone size from that table. Of around 250,000 clones listed, 84% are singletons. This specimen belongs to a study of blood T cell repertoires in COVID-19. The overall study: Acute and convalescent COVID-19 specimens originated in the United States, Italy and Spain. T cells, B-cell-depleted T cells, or PBMCs provided the cDNA or gDNA that served as material.

The V segment lost 2 bases and the J segment 3 bases; nucleotides outside the gene matches: 3. CDR3 length equals 14 residues. The germline V gene has CDR1 MDHEN and CDR2 SYDVKM. The receptor's source is a human donor in a cohort sampled during active COVID-19. Input material: peripheral blood. This chain connects TRBV28 to TRBJ1-1; 7 nucleotides agree with TRBD1. The CDR3 region has the DNA TGTGCCAGCAGTTTAGACAGGGACCACACTGAAGCTTTCTTT. Protein sequence: CASSLDRDHTEAFF.